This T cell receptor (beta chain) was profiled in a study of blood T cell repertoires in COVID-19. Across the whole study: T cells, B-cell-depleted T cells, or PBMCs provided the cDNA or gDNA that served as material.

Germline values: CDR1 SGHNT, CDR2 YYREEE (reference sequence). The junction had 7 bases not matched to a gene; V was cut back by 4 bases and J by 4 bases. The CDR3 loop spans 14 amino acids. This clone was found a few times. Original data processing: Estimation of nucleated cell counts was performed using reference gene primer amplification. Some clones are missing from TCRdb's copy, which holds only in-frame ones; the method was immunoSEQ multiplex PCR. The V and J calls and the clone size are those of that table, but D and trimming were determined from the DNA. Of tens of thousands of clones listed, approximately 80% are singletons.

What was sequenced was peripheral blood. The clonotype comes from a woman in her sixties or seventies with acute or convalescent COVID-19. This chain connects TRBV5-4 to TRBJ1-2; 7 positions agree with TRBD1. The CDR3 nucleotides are TGTGCCAGCAGCAAGGGACAGAACTCCTATGGCTACACCTTC. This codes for CASSKGQNSYGYTF.